The rows below give T cell receptor beta chains drawn from one sample of a study of CD8+CD57+ T cells in acquired aplastic anemia. TCRdb re-analysed the reads in MiXCR, keeping a single row per CDR3 protein. The sample holds 150,000 to 200,000 distinct CDR3 sequences, 35% to 50% seen once. Sequencing was done on a sample of sorted CD4+, CD8+, or CD8+CD57+ T cells (not recorded which) from PBMCs. The receptors stem from a human donor in good health. CDR3s leave out the opening cysteine and the closing phenylalanine or tryptophan. Fields, in order: CDR3 protein, clone size, D gene, V gene. D genes are given only for firm matches. Clone size appears in some rows only: once, few, many, or a class for an expanded clone.

ASSGASGQETQY	many	TRBD2	TRBV9
ASSETWTGGETQY	NA	TRBD1	TRBV27
ASSPWLGGAGSGANVLT	NA	NA	TRBV19
ASSPAASGSYEQY	NA	TRBD2	TRBV7-6
ASSPVADSPLH	NA	NA	TRBV7-9
ASSPEREGSYNEQF	many	TRBD2	TRBV4-2
ASSKEFSSYNEQF	many	NA	TRBV12-3/TRBV12-4
ASSHDSGGTDTQY	NA	TRBD2	TRBV11-2
SARAVGGQETQY	NA	NA	TRBV20-1
ASSLALDSSGSSYEQY	NA	TRBD2	TRBV11-1
ASSNDRAASVGYT	once	TRBD1	TRBV18
ASSLFGARENEQF	many	NA	TRBV11-3
ASSITVGFYEQY	once	NA	TRBV19
SARGLGGTEAF	few	NA	TRBV20-1
ASSRGASNTGELF	NA	NA	TRBV9
ASSSIAGGQY	many	TRBD2	TRBV19
ASSQERGWLADTQY	few	NA	TRBV4-3
ASSARDSLMNTEAF	few	TRBD1	TRBV9
SARGFSYNEQF	NA	NA	TRBV29-1
ATTDLLTYEQY	NA	NA	TRBV2
ANTLVLAGGQETQY	many	TRBD2	TRBV7-8
ATSAGQGDGYT	NA	TRBD1	TRBV24-1
ASSRPGQSTGNTIY	many	TRBD1	TRBV7-2
ASSPLLQAHYEQY	many	NA	TRBV6-2/TRBV6-3
ASSFSYNEQF	NA	NA	TRBV7-8
ASSPTGSSETQY	NA	NA	TRBV7-3
SARAAGGATGELF	NA	TRBD1	TRBV20-1
ASSPTANTYEQY	many	NA	TRBV18
ASRAYGLAGDEQF	many	TRBD2	TRBV2
SVEQGAYEQY	NA	TRBD1	TRBV29-1
ASRQQGAGNEKLF	many	TRBD1	TRBV19
ASSTQGSYEQY	many	NA	TRBV2
ASSPRTDLYNSPLH	NA	NA	TRBV7-6
SVARDTSTNTEAF	NA	NA	TRBV29-1
ASSLGGQGYTEAF	many	TRBD1	TRBV11-3
ASSSWRGGSGRSGELF	NA	TRBD2	TRBV27
ASSAGQGGTEAF	NA	TRBD1	TRBV7-2
ATSSKPWGTGAYGQY	NA	NA	TRBV15
ATSRVTHTQY	once	NA	TRBV15
ATSKKGAGIYNEQF	NA	NA	TRBV24-1
ASSLTGSGGFTDTQY	many	TRBD2	TRBV7-3
ATSRATGSQPQH	NA	TRBD1	TRBV15
SVEPSGDYEQY	NA	TRBD2	TRBV29-1
ASSPDRGISYEQY	NA	TRBD1	TRBV7-2
SARDPSGLGGYT	NA	NA	TRBV20-1
ASMKQGVGNTIY	many	NA	TRBV2
ASSLSGVSYEQY	NA	TRBD2	TRBV2
ASSWVQGQPQH	NA	TRBD1	TRBV5-6
ATSDLDRGQPQH	NA	TRBD1	TRBV24-1